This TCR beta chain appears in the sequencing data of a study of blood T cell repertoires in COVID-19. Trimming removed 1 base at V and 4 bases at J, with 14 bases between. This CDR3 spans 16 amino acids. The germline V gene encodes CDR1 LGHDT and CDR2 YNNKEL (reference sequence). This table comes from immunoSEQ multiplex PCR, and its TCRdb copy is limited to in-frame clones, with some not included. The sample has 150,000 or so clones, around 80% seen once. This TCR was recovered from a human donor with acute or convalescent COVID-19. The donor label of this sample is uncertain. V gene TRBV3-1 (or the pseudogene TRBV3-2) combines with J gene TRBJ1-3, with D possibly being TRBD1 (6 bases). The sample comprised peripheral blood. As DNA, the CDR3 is TGTGCCAGCAGCCAAGTGGACAGCTTAGAAGGAAACACCATATATTTT. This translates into CASSQVDSLEGNTIYF.